The clone carrying this T cell receptor (beta chain) was seen only a few times. TCRdb's table, derived via immunoSEQ multiplex PCR, lists solely in-frame clones and lacks some. The sample contains about 250,000 clones, 70% to 90% of which appear only once. These data originate in a study of blood T cell repertoires in COVID-19. Across the whole study: The analysed material was cDNA or gDNA that came from T cells, B-cell-depleted T cells, or PBMCs.

The germline V and J ends were trimmed by 0 bases and 0 bases, with 6 bases remaining between them. Germline values: CDR1 SGHNT, CDR2 YENEEA. The CDR3 has 15 amino acids. Specimen: peripheral blood. V is TRBV11-3 and J is TRBJ2-1; tentatively, D is TRBD2 (6 bases). The TCR originated in a man aged 45-65 years with COVID-19, enrolled during active disease. The CDR3 DNA follows: TGTGCCAGCAGCTTAGAGACTAGCTCCTACAATGAGCAGTTCTTC. Residues: CASSLETSSYNEQFF.